These 18 T cell receptor beta chains originate from one sample sequenced in a study of blood T cell repertoires in COVID-19. Profiling relied on immunoSEQ multiplex PCR, and the TCRdb table lists in-frame clones only, not all of them. The sample lists fewer than 350,000 clones; roughly 91% were seen once. The sample was peripheral blood. Receptors originate from a man aged 40-50 years with acute or convalescent COVID-19.

The gene calls are TRBV12-3 or TRBV12-4 and TRBJ2-7; 7 bases line up with TRBD2. V was pared by 6 bases and J by 3 bases, with 5 bases of the junction left unmatched. The CDR3 is made up of 13 amino acids. The CDR3 nucleotides are TGTGCCAGCAGGCGGGGGTCCATCTACGAGCAGTACTTC. As protein: CASRRGSIYEQYF.

This rearrangement joins TRBV5-1 to TRBJ2-3, with TRBD2 matching 12 bases. Trimming at V came to 4 bases and at J to 5 bases, leaving 5 bases not matched to a gene. Per germline, CDR1 SGHRS and CDR2 YFSETQ. The CDR3 contains 15 residues. The DNA for the CDR3 is TGCGCCAGCAGCCAAACTAGCGGGGGGTTAGATACGCAGTATTTT. It specifies CASSQTSGGLDTQYF.

The chain has TRBV11-2 and TRBJ1-2; no definite D call. Trimming took off 1 base at V and 2 bases at J, with 11 bases between the two ends. CDR1 and CDR2 from the germline V gene are SGHAT and FQNNGV. The CDR3 contains 15 residues. CDR3 nucleotides: TGTGCCAGCAGCTTAGGTTCAGGATCAAACTATGGCTACACCTTC. Protein product: CASSLGSGSNYGYTF.

The table lists this clone with a count of one. This chain links TRBV28 with TRBJ2-1; 9 bases are shared with TRBD1. The CDR3 loop spans 16 amino acids. Germline V gene sequence: CDR1 MDHEN, CDR2 SYDVKM. V dropped 3 bases and J dropped 8; count of bases not matched to a gene: 11. The CDR3 DNA follows: TGTGCCAGCAGTTTGACCCCTGGGACAGGGAAAGATGAGCAGTTCTTC. This translates into CASSLTPGTGKDEQFF.

The V and J genes are TRBV12-5 and TRBJ1-5; a possible D gene is TRBD1 (6 bases). Trimming cost V 0 bases and J 6 bases, with 18 bases left between them. Looked up from germline, CDR1 is LGHNT and CDR2 is FRNRAP. The CDR3 length is 17 residues. The CDR3 DNA follows: TGTGCTAGTGGTTTGGTACTAGGGCAGGGGAAGGGTCAGCCCCAGCATTTT. This translates into CASGLVLGQGKGQPQHF.

Concerning this clone: This specimen includes other DNA sequences encoding the same CDR3. The chain recombines TRBV6-5 with TRBJ1-1, with 7 bases that match TRBD1. Trimming removed 9 bases from V and 3 bases from J; junction bases left unmatched: 7. The CDR3 loop spans 13 amino acids. Germline CDR1 and CDR2: MNHEY and SVGAGI. The CDR3 is CASTRQGDTEAFF. CDR3 bases: TGTGCCAGTACTAGACAGGGAGACACTGAAGCTTTCTTT.

The CDR3 loop is CASSPLSYGYTF. The CDR3 DNA sequence: TGTGCCAGCAGTCCTTTGAGCTATGGCTACACCTTC. The chain carries TRBV12-3 or TRBV12-4 and TRBJ1-2; D unresolved. Trimming removed 5 bases from V and 4 bases from J, with 8 bases in between. CDR3 length: 12 residues.

The chain joins TRBV10-3 to TRBJ2-2, with 9 bases fitting TRBD1. In germline, CDR1 is ENHRY, CDR2 SYGVKD. Trimming cost V 2 bases and J 3 bases; bases outside gene matches: 7. CDR3 length: 17 residues. CDR3 in amino acids: CAISERRGQGDTGELFF. The CDR3, as DNA: TGTGCCATCAGTGAGAGGAGGGGACAGGGCGACACCGGGGAGCTGTTTTTT.

V is TRBV5-6 and J is TRBJ1-1, with D tentatively TRBD1 (5 bases). The V gene lost 1 base and the J gene lost 0 bases, with 13 bases spanning the gap. The CDR3 runs 16 residues. Germline CDR1 and CDR2: SGHDT and YYEEEE. The CDR3 sequence: CASSLLGLYMNTEAFF. CDR3 DNA sequence: TGTGCCAGCAGCTTGTTGGGGCTCTACATGAACACTGAAGCTTTCTTT.

The V gene is TRBV2, the J gene TRBJ1-3; D is perhaps TRBD1 (6 bases). Deletions cut 6 bases from V and 2 bases from J, with 14 bases between. The germline CDR1 and CDR2 sequences are SNHLY and FYNNEI. The CDR3 sequence is 15 residues long. CDR3 sequence reads: CASRADRNPGNTIYF. In nucleotides, the CDR3 is TGTGCCAGCAGGGCTGACAGGAACCCTGGAAACACCATATATTTT.

This chain uses TRBV28 with TRBJ1-2; TRBD1 aligns across 8 bases. The CDR3 contains 16 residues. With 2 bases clipped from V and 2 bases from J, the junction kept 7 bases outside the gene matches. Germline V CDR1 and CDR2: MDHEN, SYDVKM. The CDR3 DNA reads TGTGCCAGCAGTTTAATGGGGGACAGGAGCAACTATGGCTACACCTTC. Its translation is CASSLMGDRSNYGYTF.

The CDR3 protein is CASSKEREYRVNYGYTF. Here the CDR3 DNA reads TGTGCCAGCAGCAAAGAGCGGGAGTACAGGGTAAACTATGGCTACACCTTC. The chain has TRBV21-1 and TRBJ1-2. TRBV21-1 constitutes a pseudogene. The CDR3 consists of 17 residues.

This clone was seen a few times. The gene calls are TRBV28 and TRBJ1-5, with D possibly being TRBD1 (6 bases). The CDR3 runs to 16 residues. Trimming removed 4 bases at V and 7 bases at J, with 20 bases between. From germline, CDR1 is MDHEN and CDR2 SYDVKM. CDR3 sequence: CASSSSVRGVEQPQHF. Written as DNA, the CDR3 is TGTGCCAGCAGTTCATCCGTCAGGGGAGTAGAACAGCCCCAGCATTTT.

This clone was counted only a few times. The chain uses TRBV14 and TRBJ2-7, with TRBD1 matching 8 bases. CDR3 length equals 16 residues. J was trimmed by 5 bases and V by 3 bases; bases with no gene match: 12. The germline V gene has CDR1 SGHDN and CDR2 FVKESK. The CDR3: CASSHLWQGARNEQYF. In DNA, the CDR3 is TGTGCCAGCAGCCACCTTTGGCAGGGGGCGAGGAACGAGCAGTACTTC.

Comments on this clone: The identical CDR3 is also encoded by other nucleotide sequences in the sample. The rearrangement links TRBV12-3 or TRBV12-4 to TRBJ1-1; D possibly corresponds to TRBD1 (6 bases). This CDR3 region has 13 residues. V dropped 5 bases and J dropped 1 base, with 8 bases sitting between them. CDR3 amino acids: CASSLTGNTEAFF. Written as DNA, the CDR3 is TGTGCCAGCAGTCTGACAGGGAACACTGAAGCTTTCTTT.

The chain uses TRBV12-3 or TRBV12-4 and TRBJ1-1; the D gene is possibly TRBD1 (6 bases). The CDR3 totals 13 residues. Trimming stripped 8 bases from V and 3 bases from J, with 13 bases between. The CDR3, as DNA: TGTGCCAGCCACTGGGGGGGGCACACTGAAGCTTTCTTT. It encodes CASHWGGHTEAFF.

V is TRBV18 and J is TRBJ1-4; the D gene is possibly TRBD1 (5 bases). From germline, CDR1 is KGHSH and CDR2 LQKENI. The V end was cut by 3 bases, the J end by 5 bases, with 16 bases between. The CDR3 extends over 16 amino acids. This CDR3 is CASSPPGGLRNEKLFF. DNA of the CDR3: TGTGCCAGCTCACCCCCCGGGGGTCTACGAAATGAAAAACTGTTTTTT.

The rearrangement joins TRBV5-1 to TRBJ1-3, with 9 bases lining up with TRBD1. With 3 bases clipped from V and 4 bases from J, the junction kept 2 bases outside the gene matches. CDR1 is SGHRS, CDR2 YFSETQ, per germline. This CDR3 spans 14 amino acids. The CDR3 DNA sequence: TGCGCCAGCAGCTCCGGGACAGGGGGAAACACCATATATTTT. Its protein is CASSSGTGGNTIYF.